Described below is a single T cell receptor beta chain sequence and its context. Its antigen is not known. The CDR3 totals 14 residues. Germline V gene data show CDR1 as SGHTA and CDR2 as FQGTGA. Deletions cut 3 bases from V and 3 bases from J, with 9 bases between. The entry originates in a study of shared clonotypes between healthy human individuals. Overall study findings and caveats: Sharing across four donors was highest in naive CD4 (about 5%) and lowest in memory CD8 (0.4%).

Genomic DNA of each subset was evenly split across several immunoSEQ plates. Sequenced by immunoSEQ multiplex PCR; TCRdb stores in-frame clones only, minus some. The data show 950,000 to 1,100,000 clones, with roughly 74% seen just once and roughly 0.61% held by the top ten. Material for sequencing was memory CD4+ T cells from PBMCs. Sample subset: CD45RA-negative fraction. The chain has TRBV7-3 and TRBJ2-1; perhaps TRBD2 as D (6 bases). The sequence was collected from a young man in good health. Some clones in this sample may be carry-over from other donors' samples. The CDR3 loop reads CASSLTGVYNEQFF. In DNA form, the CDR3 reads TGTGCCAGCAGCTTGACGGGAGTCTACAATGAGCAGTTCTTC.